A single sample gave rise to the 9 T cell receptor beta chains below, sequenced in a study of T cells in Graves' hyperthyroidism and ophthalmopathy. Regions amplified from RNA transcripts were the TCR beta CDR3 regions. Carried out on the TCR CDR3, a first-round RT-PCR used the HTBI primer set. TCRdb itself ran the multiplex PCR reads through MiXCR, one entry per CDR3 protein. The profile covers about 400,000 distinct CDR3 sequences, with roughly 15% appearing a single time and roughly a fifth taken by the ten largest. Sequenced: blood. The receptors were gathered from a woman aged 60-75 years with Graves' ophthalmopathy.

This clonotype occurred once. The V call is TRBV7-9, the J call TRBJ2-1, with TRBD2 matching 11 bases. CDR1 and CDR2 from the germline V gene are SEHNR and FQNEAQ (reference sequence). The CDR3 sequence is 17 residues long. V gave up 6 bases and J gave up 6 bases; unmatched junction bases: 13. The CDR3 DNA reads as TGTGCCAGCAGTAACAGCCTTAGCGGGAGGGCCCTCAATGAGCAGTTCTTC. Amino acid sequence: CASSNSLSGRALNEQFF.

This clonotype appeared once. The genes are TRBV7-2 and TRBJ2-1; 10 nucleotides agree with TRBD2. The V and J ends lost 6 bases and 3 bases, in that order; junction bases with no gene match: 11. This CDR3 spans 17 amino acids. Germline V CDR1 and CDR2: SGHTA, FQGNSA. The CDR3 nucleotides are TGTGCCAGCAGATCAACTCCGGGACTAGCGAGCTACAATGAGCAGTTCTTC. Translating it yields CASRSTPGLASYNEQFF.

Turning to this clonotype: A single base separates this from a much larger clone, so it may be a read error. The CDR3 loop is CVSRWTGSNTEAFF. The CDR3 DNA sequence: TGTGTCAGCAGATGGACAGGGTCGAACACTGAAGCTTTCTTT. The chain carries TRBV6-1 and TRBJ1-1; 8 nucleotides agree with TRBD1. The CDR3 contains 14 residues. Germline CDR1 and CDR2: MNHNS and SASEGT.

This clonotype was seen many times. The V call is TRBV12-3 or TRBV12-4, the J call TRBJ1-5; 8 bases fit TRBD1. Trimming took 6 bases from V and 7 from J; bases not matched to a gene: 5. This CDR3 spans 13 amino acids. CDR3 nucleotides: TGTGCCAGCAGGCCAGGGGGCGAACAGCCCCAGCATTTT. Its protein product is CASRPGGEQPQHF.

This clonotype has at least ten counts. V and J are TRBV5-8 and TRBJ2-2, with D tentatively TRBD2 (6 bases). The germline V gene encodes CDR1 SGHTS and CDR2 YDEGEE. The CDR3 consists of 16 residues. The V gene lost 0 bases and the J gene lost 2 bases, with 11 bases spanning the gap. CDR3 in amino acids: CASSLVRGSNTGELFF. The CDR3 coding sequence is TGTGCCAGCAGCTTGGTTCGGGGGAGTAACACCGGGGAGCTGTTTTTT.

The rearrangement uses TRBV6-1 and TRBJ2-7; D gene ambiguous. Looked up from germline, CDR1 is MNHNS and CDR2 is SASEGT. V lost 8 bases to trimming and J lost 3 bases, with 11 bases between them. The CDR3 covers 12 residues. CDR3 amino acids: CASGFLYYEQYF. CDR3 in DNA: TGTGCCAGCGGGTTTTTATACTACGAGCAGTACTTC.

At least ten counts were recorded for this clonotype. V and J are TRBV5-1 and TRBJ2-7; D call uncertain. This CDR3 is built from 14 residues. Germline lookup yields CDR1 SGHRS and CDR2 YFSETQ. V was clipped by 0 bases and J by 0 bases, with 7 bases between them. The CDR3 spells CASSLVSGSYEQYF. CDR3 coding DNA: TGCGCCAGCAGCTTGGTTAGTGGCTCCTACGAGCAGTACTTC.

As for this clonotype: With a much larger clone just one base away, this may be a read error. The chain carries TRBV28 and TRBJ2-5; D may be TRBD2 (7 bases). This CDR3 is 16 amino acids long. Germline loops: CDR1 MDHEN, CDR2 SYDVKM. The V end was cut by 4 bases, the J end by 1 base, with 16 bases between. CDR3 sequence reads: CASSSLQGTIQETQYF. The CDR3 nucleotides read TGTGCCAGCAGTTCACTGCAGGGGACTATCCAAGAGACCCAGTACTTC.

This clonotype has just a few counts. The rearrangement links TRBV9 to TRBJ2-6; 10 nucleotides align to TRBD1. V dropped 4 bases and J dropped 2; count of bases not matched to a gene: 9. This CDR3 contains 18 residues. Germline lookup yields CDR1 SGDLS and CDR2 YYNGEE. The CDR3 bases are TGTGCCAGCAGCCCACGGGACAGGGGTCTAGCTGGGGCCAACGTCCTGACTTTC. This encodes CASSPRDRGLAGANVLTF.